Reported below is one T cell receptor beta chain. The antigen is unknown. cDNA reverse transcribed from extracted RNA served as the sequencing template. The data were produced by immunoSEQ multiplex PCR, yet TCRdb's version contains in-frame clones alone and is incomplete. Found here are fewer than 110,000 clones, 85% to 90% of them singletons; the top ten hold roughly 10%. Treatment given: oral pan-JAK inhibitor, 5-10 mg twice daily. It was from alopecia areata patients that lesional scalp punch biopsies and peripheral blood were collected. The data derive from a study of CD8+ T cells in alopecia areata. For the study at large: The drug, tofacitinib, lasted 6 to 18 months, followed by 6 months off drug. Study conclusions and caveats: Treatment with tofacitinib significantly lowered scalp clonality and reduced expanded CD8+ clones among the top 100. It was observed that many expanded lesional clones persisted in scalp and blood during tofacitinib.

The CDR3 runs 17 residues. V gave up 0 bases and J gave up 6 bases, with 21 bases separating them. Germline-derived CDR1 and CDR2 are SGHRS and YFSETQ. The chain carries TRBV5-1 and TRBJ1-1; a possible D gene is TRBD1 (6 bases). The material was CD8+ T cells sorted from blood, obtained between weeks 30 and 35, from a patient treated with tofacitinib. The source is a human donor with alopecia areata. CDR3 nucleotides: TGCGCCAGCAGCTTGGAATTGCGGGGGGCAGATACTTCTGAAGCTTTCTTT. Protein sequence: CASSLELRGADTSEAFF.